This is a list of T cell receptor beta chains from one sample in a study of blood T cell repertoires in COVID-19. Profiling relied on immunoSEQ multiplex PCR, and the TCRdb table lists in-frame clones only, not all of them. The sample lists approximately 200,000 clones, 85% to 90% occurring once. The sequenced material came from peripheral blood. Receptors were obtained from a person between 70 and 80 years old with COVID-19, enrolled during active disease. Each CDR3 is given with its conserved first and last residue. A D gene is named only where the DNA matches it firmly. Some rows have no size entry. The others give once, few or many, or a class for an expanded clone.

v_gene: TRBV5-1; abundance: once; j_gene: TRBJ2-5; d_gene: TRBD1; CDR3aa: CASSLGGQQFQETQYF; CDR3nt: TGCGCCAGCAGCTTGGGGGGACAGCAGTTCCAAGAGACCCAGTACTTC
v_gene: TRBV5-1; abundance: once; j_gene: TRBJ2-7; d_gene: -; CDR3aa: CASSSRADSYEQYF; CDR3nt: TGCGCCAGCAGCTCGAGGGCCGACTCCTACGAGCAGTACTTC
v_gene: TRBV7-2; abundance: -; j_gene: TRBJ1-6; d_gene: -; CDR3aa: CASSWTGPGTGSYNSPLHF; CDR3nt: TGTGCCAGCAGCTGGACGGGCCCCGGAACAGGCTCCTATAATTCACCCCTCCACTTT
v_gene: TRBV7-9; abundance: -; j_gene: TRBJ1-2; d_gene: TRBD1; CDR3aa: CASSDRGPVVGYTF; CDR3nt: TGTGCCAGCAGCGACAGGGGCCCGGTCGTGGGCTACACCTTC
v_gene: TRBV24-1; abundance: few; j_gene: TRBJ1-2; d_gene: -; CDR3aa: CATSGLTGNGYTF; CDR3nt: TGTGCCACCAGTGGGCTGACGGGAAACGGCTACACCTTC
v_gene: TRBV9; abundance: -; j_gene: TRBJ1-5; d_gene: -; CDR3aa: CARRDQPQHF; CDR3nt: TGTGCCAGGCGCGATCAGCCCCAGCATTTT
v_gene: TRBV3-1/TRBV3-2; abundance: -; j_gene: TRBJ1-6; d_gene: TRBD1; CDR3aa: CASSQLGTGLSPLHF; CDR3nt: TGTGCCAGCAGCCAACTCGGGACAGGGCTGTCACCCCTCCACTTT
v_gene: TRBV7-9; abundance: -; j_gene: TRBJ2-3; d_gene: -; CDR3aa: CASTPVPDTQYF; CDR3nt: TGTGCCAGCACCCCCGTTCCAGATACGCAGTATTTT
v_gene: TRBV23-1; abundance: few; j_gene: TRBJ1-6; d_gene: -; CDR3aa: CASSLGRVTPPLHF; CDR3nt: TGCGCCAGCAGTCTCGGCAGGGTAACGCCACCCCTCCACTTT
v_gene: TRBV29-1; abundance: once; j_gene: TRBJ1-2; d_gene: TRBD1; CDR3aa: CSVPPDRGNLYGYTF; CDR3nt: TGCAGCGTTCCCCCTGACAGGGGGAACCTTTATGGCTACACCTTC
v_gene: TRBV12-5; abundance: -; j_gene: TRBJ1-6; d_gene: -; CDR3aa: CASGLVLVGLGSPLHF; CDR3nt: TGTGCTAGTGGTTTGGTACTAGTCGGGCTGGGGTCACCCCTCCACTTT
v_gene: TRBV5-1; abundance: -; j_gene: TRBJ1-4; d_gene: TRBD1; CDR3aa: CASSLGLLGTENEKLFF; CDR3nt: TGCGCCAGCAGCTTGGGGCTGCTTGGGACAGAGAATGAAAAACTGTTTTTT
v_gene: TRBV20-1; abundance: -; j_gene: TRBJ2-2; d_gene: TRBD1; CDR3aa: CSASDRGYTGELFF; CDR3nt: TGCAGTGCTAGTGACAGGGGGTACACCGGGGAGCTGTTTTTT
v_gene: TRBV28; abundance: -; j_gene: TRBJ1-2; d_gene: TRBD1; CDR3aa: CASSPWDRAAGYTF; CDR3nt: TGTGCCAGCAGTCCCTGGGACAGGGCGGCTGGCTACACCTTC
v_gene: TRBV4-1; abundance: -; j_gene: TRBJ1-1; d_gene: -; CDR3aa: CASSQEWRQPVNTEAFF; CDR3nt: TGCGCCAGCAGCCAAGAATGGCGACAGCCGGTGAACACTGAAGCTTTCTTT
v_gene: TRBV30; abundance: -; j_gene: TRBJ1-5; d_gene: -; CDR3aa: CAWSEAGAITNQPQHF; CDR3nt: TGTGCCTGGAGTGAGGCAGGGGCCATCACAAATCAGCCCCAGCATTTT
v_gene: TRBV6-1; abundance: -; j_gene: TRBJ2-7; d_gene: -; CDR3aa: CASSGAGQGVDYEQYF; CDR3nt: TGTGCCAGCAGTGGCGCGGGGCAGGGGGTAGACTACGAGCAGTACTTC